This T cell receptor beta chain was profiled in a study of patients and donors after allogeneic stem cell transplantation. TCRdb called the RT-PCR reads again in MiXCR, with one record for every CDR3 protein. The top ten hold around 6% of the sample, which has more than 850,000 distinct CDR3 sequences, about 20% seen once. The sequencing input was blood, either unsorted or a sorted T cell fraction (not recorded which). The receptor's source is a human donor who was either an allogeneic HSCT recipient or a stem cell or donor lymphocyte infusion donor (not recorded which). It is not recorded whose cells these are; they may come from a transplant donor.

The CDR3 DNA reads TGTGCCAGCAGCGCGCCGGGGGGCGGGGGCAATGAGCAGTTCTTC. Its protein is CASSAPGGGGNEQFF. The genes are TRBV7-9 and TRBJ2-1, with D tentatively TRBD2 (7 bases). Looked up from germline, CDR1 is SEHNR and CDR2 is FQNEAQ (reference sequence). Trimming removed 5 bases from V and 6 bases from J, with 17 bases in between. The length of the CDR3 is 15 residues.